A selection of T cell receptor beta chains follows, all from one sample in a study of T cells after posttransplantation cyclophosphamide. Profiling relied on immunoSEQ multiplex PCR, and the TCRdb table lists in-frame clones only, not all of them. This sample shows approximately 30,000 clones and no singletons; about 7% rests with the ten largest. The sequenced sample was PBMCs. Receptors originate from a woman aged 50 to 65 in good health and a related stem cell transplant donor. Both conserved end residues are part of each CDR3. D genes are given only for firm matches. Clone sizes are shown as how often the clone was seen (once, few, many) or a class if it is expanded.

TRBJ2-7,many,TRBV2,.,CASSELGQEPSEQYF,TGTGCCAGCAGTGAATTGGGGCAGGAGCCTAGCGAGCAGTACTTC
TRBJ2-5,many,TRBV5-4,TRBD2,CASSLVREETQYF,TGTGCCAGCAGCTTGGTGCGGGAGGAGACCCAGTACTTC
TRBJ2-5,few,TRBV12-3/TRBV12-4,.,CASSIVVGTLSQETQYF,TGTGCCAGCAGTATAGTAGTTGGTACCCTCTCCCAAGAGACCCAGTACTTC
TRBJ1-5,many,TRBV18,.,CASSPTLNQPQHF,TGTGCCAGCTCCCCTACCCTCAATCAGCCCCAGCATTTT
TRBJ2-7,many,TRBV10-3,.,CATAGAEQYF,TGTGCCACTGCAGGGGCCGAGCAGTACTTC
TRBJ2-2,many,TRBV5-1,.,CASSQQPPGFQNTGELFF,TGCGCCAGCAGCCAACAGCCGCCAGGTTTTCAGAACACCGGGGAGCTGTTTTTT
TRBJ1-3,many,TRBV28,.,CASSLSGQLFSGNTIYF,TGTGCCAGCAGTTTGAGCGGACAGTTATTCTCTGGAAACACCATATATTTT
TRBJ2-3,many,TRBV4-1,TRBD2,CTSSQDLGLVGTDTQYF,TGCACCAGCAGCCAAGATCTGGGACTAGTAGGCACAGATACGCAGTATTTT
TRBJ1-1,many,TRBV19,.,CASSQQGNTEAFF,TGTGCCAGTAGTCAACAGGGGAACACTGAAGCTTTCTTT
TRBJ2-1,many,TRBV4-2,.,CASSQDTRGEQFF,TGTGCCAGCAGCCAAGATACTAGAGGTGAGCAGTTCTTC
TRBJ2-1,many,TRBV6-5,TRBD2,CASTAGGPYNEQFF,TGTGCCAGCACGGCGGGAGGGCCCTACAATGAGCAGTTCTTC
TRBJ2-7,many,TRBV4-3,.,CASSQDGRGFGQYF,TGCGCCAGCAGCCAAGATGGCAGGGGTTTTGGGCAGTACTTC
TRBJ2-5,many,TRBV18,TRBD2,CASSSTSVETQYF,TGTGCCAGCTCATCCACTAGCGTAGAGACCCAGTACTTC
TRBJ2-1,many,TRBV5-1,TRBD2,CASSWGLAGGNEQFF,TGCGCCAGCTCATGGGGACTAGCGGGAGGTAATGAGCAGTTCTTC
TRBJ2-1,many,TRBV12-3/TRBV12-4,TRBD1,CASSLEPGQGTNEQFF,TGTGCCAGCAGTTTAGAACCGGGACAGGGCACCAATGAGCAGTTCTTC